The rows below give T cell receptor beta chains drawn from one sample of a study of blood T cell repertoires in COVID-19. Generated by immunoSEQ multiplex PCR, the TCRdb table keeps only in-frame clones and is missing some. The sample gives about 240,000 clones, around 87% of which show up once; more than 6.5% is in the top ten. The material sequenced was peripheral blood. These receptors all come from a woman between 70 and 85 years old with active or convalescent COVID-19. Both conserved end residues are part of each CDR3.

V	J	CDR3
TRBV12-3/TRBV12-4	TRBJ1-2	CASTLTGNDKALF
TRBV27	TRBJ1-3	CASSLLQGAGNTIYF
TRBV18	TRBJ1-2	CASSPPTGGRGYTF
TRBV6-5	TRBJ2-1	CASSYLDEQFF
TRBV11-2	TRBJ1-3	CASSSHPRTGAGNTIYF
TRBV7-9	TRBJ1-1	CASSFPGFSEAFF
TRBV7-8	TRBJ1-6	CASSYGQAYNSPLHF
TRBV6-5	TRBJ1-3	CASSYSQTSGNTIYF
TRBV7-9	TRBJ1-1	CASSSYTGETEAFF
TRBV18	TRBJ1-5	CASSRVPGTSNQPQHF
TRBV10-3	TRBJ1-2	CAAGQDLYGYTF
TRBV29-1	TRBJ2-5	CSVEPYSGGQETQYF
TRBV6-5	TRBJ1-1	CASSKQGAGNTEAFF
TRBV7-2	TRBJ1-1	CASSSAGRRTEAFF
TRBV6-5	TRBJ1-1	CASSKPGGEAFF
TRBV5-7	TRBJ2-7	CASSQGGPPYEQYF
TRBV7-3	TRBJ1-4	CASSFDWGVCEKLFF
TRBV9	TRBJ1-1	CASSVAPGGTEAFF
TRBV19	TRBJ2-5	CASSPLAGGRETQYF
TRBV2	TRBJ1-6	CASRGQGPPLHF
TRBV6-1	TRBJ1-2	CASSEGARGYGYTF
TRBV21-1	TRBJ1-1	CASSKCLGQGPEAFF
TRBV24-1	TRBJ2-2	CATSDFPPRQGNTGELFF
TRBV6-5	TRBJ2-5	CASRSGETQYF
TRBV5-1	TRBJ1-1	CASSLASDSRAFF
TRBV6-2/TRBV6-3	TRBJ1-1	CASSYSARLALNTEAFF
TRBV6-2/TRBV6-3	TRBJ1-5	CASSYTTNQPQHF
TRBV7-9	TRBJ2-1	CASSFARQRYNEQFF
TRBV7-2	TRBJ1-3	CASSSLATRNTIYF
TRBV7-2	TRBJ1-6	CASSRRQERASPLHF
TRBV2	TRBJ1-3	CANRIGGSGNTIYF
TRBV18	TRBJ1-1	CASSPFRRGLNTEAFF
TRBV7-3	TRBJ1-5	CAGAGPQHF
TRBV25-1	TRBJ2-3	CASIAGGTDTQYF
TRBV19	TRBJ1-1	CASWTGGEAFF
TRBV7-8	TRBJ2-3	CASSPGLAGSTDTQYF
TRBV7-9	TRBJ2-1	CASSLAVGTIYNEQFF
TRBV27	TRBJ1-2	CASRFRDSPYGYTF
TRBV6-5	TRBJ1-2	CASSYRTGRGYTF
TRBV9	TRBJ1-3	CASSVGGGGGGNTIYF
TRBV18	TRBJ2-7	CASSRDRAYEQYF
TRBV7-8	TRBJ1-2	CASSLVQDYGYTF
TRBV10-1	TRBJ2-5	CASGTGAGTQYF
TRBV27	TRBJ1-6	CASRSSYNSPLHF
TRBV6-2/TRBV6-3	TRBJ1-1	CASSYRQTNTEAFF
TRBV12-3/TRBV12-4	TRBJ2-5	CASRRGIETQYF